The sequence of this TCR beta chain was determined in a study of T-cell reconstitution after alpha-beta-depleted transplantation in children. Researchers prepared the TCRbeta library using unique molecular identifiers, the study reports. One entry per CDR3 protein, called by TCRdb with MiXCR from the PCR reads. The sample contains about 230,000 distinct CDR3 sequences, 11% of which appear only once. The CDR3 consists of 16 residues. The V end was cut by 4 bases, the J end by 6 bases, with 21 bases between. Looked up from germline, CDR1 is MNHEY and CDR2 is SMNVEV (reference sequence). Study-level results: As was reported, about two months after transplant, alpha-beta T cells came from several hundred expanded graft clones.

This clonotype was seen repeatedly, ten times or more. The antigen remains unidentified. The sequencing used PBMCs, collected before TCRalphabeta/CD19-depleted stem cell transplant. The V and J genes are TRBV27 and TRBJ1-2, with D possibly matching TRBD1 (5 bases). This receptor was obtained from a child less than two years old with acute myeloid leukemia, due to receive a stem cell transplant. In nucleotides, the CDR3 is TGTGCCAGCAGTTCCCCCTCGGGGAGGGGAAGGGATGGCTACACCTTC. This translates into CASSSPSGRGRDGYTF.